These 17 T cell receptor beta chains were sequenced from one sample in a study of blood T cells in healthy people across ages. A second PCR, run for about 7 to 11 cycles, used a sample-barcoded 5' primer plus a J-beta primer mix. TCRdb re-called the 5' RACE reads with MiXCR, one entry per CDR3 protein. The table lists roughly 800,000 distinct CDR3 sequences, roughly 50% of them singletons. Sequencing input: blood. Every receptor here comes from a man aged 30 to 39 in good health.

The chain combines TRBV20-1 with TRBJ2-7; 9 bases map to TRBD1. The V gene's germline CDR1 is DFQATT and CDR2 SNEGSKA (reference sequence). CDR3 length equals 17 residues. Germline trimming cut 0 bases from V and 4 bases from J; bases unmatched to any gene: 13. The CDR3 is CSARDLLGAGQGYEQYF. In DNA form, the CDR3 reads TGCAGTGCTAGAGACCTTCTAGGAGCAGGACAGGGGTACGAGCAGTACTTC.

This sequence joins TRBV12-3 or TRBV12-4 and TRBJ2-1; D might be TRBD1 (6 bases). The length of the CDR3 is 15 residues. V shed 7 bases and J shed 0 bases, with 13 bases lying between them. CDR3 bases: TGTGCCAGCAAGGTGGGGACACTCTCCTACAATGAGCAGTTCTTC. Translated: CASKVGTLSYNEQFF.

This rearrangement joins TRBV13 to TRBJ2-1; D is possibly TRBD2 (6 bases). V was pared by 5 bases and J by 9 bases, with 14 bases between. The CDR3 is 13 amino acids. Per germline, CDR1 PRHDT and CDR2 FYEKMQ (reference sequence). The CDR3 DNA reads TGTGCCAGCAGCCCTCGGCGGGGACGTGAGCAGTTCTTC. Amino acids: CASSPRRGREQFF.

The CDR3 nucleotides are TGCAGTGCTAGAGATGATATGTACAATGAGCAGTTCTTC. Its translation is CSARDDMYNEQFF. The chain employs TRBV20-1 and TRBJ2-1, with D unclear. The V end was cut by 0 bases, the J end by 4 bases, with 7 bases between. Germline CDR1 and CDR2: DFQATT and SNEGSKA (reference sequence). The CDR3 length is 13 residues.

This clonotype was picked up a small number of times. This chain joins TRBV10-2 and TRBJ2-5; a weak D match, TRBD2 (6 bases). V was trimmed by 6 bases and J by 5 bases, leaving 19 bases between them. Germline CDR1 is WSHSY and CDR2 is SAAADI. The CDR3 spans 15 residues. In DNA form, the CDR3 reads TGCGCCAGCAGCCCCGGACTAATCCTAAGGGAGACCCAGTACTTC. Its translation is CASSPGLILRETQYF.

The chain is built from TRBV24-1 and TRBJ2-7; maybe TRBD1 (5 bases). V gave up 3 bases and J gave up 0 bases, with 8 bases separating them. CDR1 and CDR2 from the germline V gene are KGHDR and SFDVKD. The CDR3 extends over 14 amino acids. The CDR3 DNA is TGTGCCACCAGTGATGCCCAGGGCTCCTACGAGCAGTACTTC. Its protein product is CATSDAQGSYEQYF.

This clonotype was observed a handful of times. CDR3: CSANGLANEQFF. The CDR3 DNA reads as TGCAGTGCAAATGGACTAGCCAATGAGCAGTTCTTC. The rearrangement joins TRBV20-1 to TRBJ2-1; 8 bases line up with TRBD2. In germline, CDR1 is DFQATT, CDR2 SNEGSKA (reference sequence). CDR3 length: 12 residues. V was clipped by 6 bases and J by 6 bases; unmatched bases: 4.

The J gene is TRBJ2-7, the V gene TRBV6-1; 8 bases line up with TRBD1. Per germline, CDR1 MNHNS and CDR2 SASEGT. There are 14 residues in the CDR3. With V trimmed by 3 bases and J by 2 bases, 3 bases remained unmatched. The CDR3 DNA reads as TGTGCCAGCAGTGACAGGACAGGGACCTACGAGCAGTACTTC. Translated, it gives CASSDRTGTYEQYF.

This sequence joins TRBV7-2 and TRBJ2-3; D may be TRBD2 (6 bases). The CDR3 has 14 amino acids. Germline V gene lookup returns CDR1 SGHTA and CDR2 FQGNSA. Trimming shortened V by 5 bases and J by 6 bases, and 15 bases separated the two germline ends. The CDR3 protein is CASSQTSGLDTQYF. The CDR3 DNA reads as TGTGCCAGCAGCCAGACTAGTGGGTTGGATACGCAGTATTTT.

The chain carries TRBV7-2 and TRBJ2-5; D possibly uses TRBD1 or TRBD2 (5 bases each). Trimming took 5 bases from V and 5 from J, leaving 15 bases between them. Germline-derived CDR1 and CDR2 are SGHTA and FQGNSA. This CDR3 region has 14 residues. The CDR3 DNA sequence: TGTGCCAGCAGCCCAGATGGGGGATGGGAGACCCAGTACTTC. Amino acid sequence: CASSPDGGWETQYF.

The count of this clonotype is one. This chain uses TRBV6-5 with TRBJ2-3; 13 positions agree with TRBD2. J lost 4 bases, V lost 7 bases, and 2 bases had no gene match. Germline CDR1 is MNHEY and CDR2 is SVGAGI. The CDR3 contains 14 residues. The CDR3 loop is CASKTSGGSDTQYF. The CDR3 DNA is TGTGCCAGCAAGACTAGCGGGGGGTCAGATACGCAGTATTTT.

V is TRBV2 and J is TRBJ1-2, with D maybe TRBD1 (5 bases). This CDR3 region has 13 residues. V lost 0 bases, J lost 7 bases, and 9 bases lay in between. The V gene's germline CDR1 is SNHLY and CDR2 FYNNEI. The CDR3 here is CASSEALTVGYTF. The DNA for the CDR3 is TGTGCCAGCAGTGAAGCGCTGACAGTTGGCTACACCTTC.

The chain uses TRBV7-9 and TRBJ1-2, with D tentatively TRBD1 (5 bases). V was shortened by 0 bases and J by 8 bases, with 16 bases between the two germline ends. CDR3 length: 15 amino acids. Germline loops: CDR1 SEHNR, CDR2 FQNEAQ (reference sequence). This CDR3 is CASSLATGPRWGYTF. The DNA of the CDR3 is TGTGCCAGCAGCTTAGCGACGGGGCCCAGGTGGGGCTACACCTTC. Full variable domain (rest looked up from reference TRBV7-9 and TRBJ1-2): DTGVSQNPRHKITKRGQNVTFRCDPISEHNRLYWYRQTLGQGPEFLTYFQNEAQLEKSRLLSDRFSAERPKGSFSTLEIQRTEQGDSAMYLCASSLATGPRWGYTFGSGTRLTVV.

The V gene is TRBV7-2, the J gene TRBJ2-3; TRBD2 matches at 13 bases. There are 19 residues in the CDR3. From germline, CDR1 is SGHTA and CDR2 FQGNSA. V was pared by 5 bases and J by 8 bases, with 19 bases of the junction left unmatched. In nucleotides, the CDR3 is TGTGCCAGCAGCCCCCCCAGGGGGACTAGCGGGGTCCGGAGGGGTACGCAGTATTTT. Translated: CASSPPRGTSGVRRGTQYF. Combining the CDR3 with reference TRBV7-2 and TRBJ2-3 gives the whole variable domain GAGVSQSPSNKVTEKGKDVELRCDPISGHTALYWYRQSLGQGLEFLIYFQGNSAPDKSGLPSDRFSAERTGGSVSTLTIQRTQQEDSAVYLCASSPPRGTSGVRRGTQYFGPGTRLTVL.

The V gene is TRBV29-1, the J gene TRBJ2-7; TRBD1 aligns across 7 bases. With V trimmed by 7 bases and J by 5 bases, 8 bases remained unmatched. This CDR3 has 12 residues. Germline V gene lookup returns CDR1 SQVTM and CDR2 ANQGSEA. CDR3 DNA sequence: TGCAGCGCAACCTTAACAGGGGACGAGCAGTACTTC. Translation gives CSATLTGDEQYF.

There are a few counts of this clonotype. The V call is TRBV12-3 or TRBV12-4, the J call TRBJ2-4, with D possibly matching TRBD2 (6 bases). The V end lost 7 bases, the J end lost 6 bases, and 22 bases lay between the germline ends. This CDR3 has 16 amino acids. CDR3 DNA: TGTGCCAGCAAGTCATCCGGAGGGGTGGAAGGAAACATTCAGTACTTC. Translated: CASKSSGGVEGNIQYF.

This clonotype was counted a few times. The V and J genes are TRBV29-1 and TRBJ2-3; D might be TRBD1 or TRBD2, each matching 5 bases. The CDR3 length is 14 residues. Germline lookup yields CDR1 SQVTM and CDR2 ANQGSEA. The CDR3 spells CSTPVPGTTDTQYF. The CDR3 nucleotides read TGCAGTACGCCCGTCCCAGGGACCACAGATACGCAGTATTTT.